This T cell receptor (beta chain) comes out of a study of blood T cell repertoires in COVID-19. Background on the study: The United States, Italy and Spain were the sources of the acute and convalescent COVID-19 samples. In each case, the material was cDNA or gDNA derived from T cells, B-cell-depleted T cells, or PBMCs.

Germline CDR1 reads LNHNV; CDR2 reads YYDKDF (reference sequence). Trimming took 0 bases from V and 9 from J; bases not matched to a gene: 5. The CDR3 sequence is 16 residues long. This clone showed up just a few times. How the authors handled the data: Cell counts per sample came from amplifying reference gene primers. Here immunoSEQ multiplex PCR was the method, and the copy in TCRdb shows in-frame clones only, minus some. Clonal size and the V and J genes are those of that table, whereas D and trimming came from the DNA. This sample has some 180,000 clones; over 70% occur once, and the top ten carry 6% to 8.5%.

The chain couples TRBV15 to TRBJ2-1, with 13 bases matching TRBD2. Material: peripheral blood. This clonotype originated in a man in his 60s with acute or convalescent COVID-19. CDR3 region: CATSRDLGTSGVEQFF. The CDR3 coding sequence is TGTGCCACCAGCAGAGATTTAGGGACTAGCGGGGTTGAGCAGTTCTTC.